Reported below is one TCR beta chain. Its antigen is unknown. The sample contains more than one DNA sequence encoding this CDR3. The data stem from a study of shared clonotypes between healthy human individuals. The CDR3 is 13 amino acids. CDR1 and CDR2 (germline): MDHEN, SYDVKM. Trimming shortened V by 2 bases and J by 0 bases, and 3 bases separated the two germline ends. Data came from immunoSEQ multiplex PCR; TCRdb stores just in-frame clones and leaves some out. The sample includes around 1,100,000 clones, 60% to 85% of them seen just once. Study donors comprised healthy, HIV-negative adults devoid of recent acute infection or vaccination. Naive CD45RA+ and memory CD45RA-negative subsets were split from CD4+ cells. Whole-study findings and limits: As a rule, naive subsets had a larger estimated richness than memory subsets.

The chain joins TRBV28 to TRBJ2-3, with D unclear. The sequence derives from a man aged 18 to 30 in good health. Some clones in this sample may be carry-over from other donors' samples. The sample taken for sequencing was memory CD4+ T cells from PBMCs. Described subset: CD45RA-negative fraction. The CDR3 loop reads CASSLRSTDTQYF. Here the CDR3 DNA reads TGTGCCAGCAGTTTACGGAGCACAGATACGCAGTATTTT.